The 21 T cell receptor beta chains in this list originate from one sample, sequenced in a study of human T cells and chemical hapten exposure. Using its own MiXCR run on the RACE reads, TCRdb lists one record per CDR3 protein. The sample includes about 380,000 distinct CDR3 sequences, about 6% of them seen just once. Regarding time point: patch test 2, 6 weeks after DPC sensitization. Treatment specified: therapeutic diphenylcyclopropenone sensitization with weekly scalp DPC. Sequencing used whole blood, obtained in connection with sensitization to the hapten diphenylcyclopropenone (DPC). These receptors were collected from a young woman with alopecia areata. Some clones in this sample may be carry-over from other donors' samples.

This clonotype was observed at least ten times. The chain's CDR3 is CASSVLDRQYF. The CDR3 coding sequence is TGCGCCAGCAGTGTTCTAGACCGGCAGTATTTT. V and J are TRBV10-2 and TRBJ2-3; D ambiguous. In germline, CDR1 is WSHSY, CDR2 SAAADI. V was clipped by 4 bases and J by 11 bases, with 10 bases between them. The CDR3 is made up of 11 amino acids.

This clonotype was observed a few times. The J gene is TRBJ2-7, the V gene TRBV18, with 11 bases that match TRBD1. The germline CDR1 and CDR2 sequences are KGHSH and LQKENI. CDR3 length equals 15 residues. V shed 3 bases, J shed 5 bases, and the junction held 6 bases outside the gene matches. Written as DNA, the CDR3 is TGTGCCAGCTCACCTGGACAGGGGGCGGTGGACGAGCAGTACTTC. It specifies CASSPGQGAVDEQYF.

The CDR3 DNA sequence: TGTGCCACCTCTACTAGCGGGGAGCCCACAGATACGCAGTATTTT. Translation: CATSTSGEPTDTQYF. V usage is TRBV7-2 and J usage is TRBJ2-3; 10 bases fit TRBD2. This CDR3 comprises 15 residues. Germline CDR1 is SGHTA and CDR2 is FQGNSA. The junction had 9 bases not matched to a gene; V was cut back by 10 bases and J by 2 bases.

V is TRBV12-3 or TRBV12-4 and J is TRBJ1-3; weak D call: TRBD1 (5 bases). The CDR3 contains 13 residues. V lost 7 bases, J lost 7 bases, and 14 bases lay in between. The CDR3 loop is CASISGWGNTIYF. Here the CDR3 DNA reads TGTGCCAGCATCTCAGGCTGGGGGAACACCATATATTTT.

This clonotype was picked up many times. V and J are TRBV6-2 or TRBV6-3 and TRBJ2-1; 7 bases agree with TRBD1. Trimming removed 5 bases from V and 3 bases from J; junction bases left unmatched: 1. Germline V gives CDR1 MNHEY, CDR2 SVGEGT. CDR3 length: 13 residues. The CDR3 here is CASSRDSYNEQFF. The CDR3, as DNA: TGTGCCAGCAGTCGGGACAGCTACAATGAGCAGTTCTTC.

The sample holds a few counts of this clonotype. The chain employs TRBV7-2 and TRBJ2-5, with 8 bases that match TRBD2. Per the germline V gene, CDR1 is SGHTA and CDR2 is FQGNSA. The CDR3 totals 16 residues. With 5 bases clipped from V and 4 bases from J, the junction kept 12 bases outside the gene matches. This CDR3 is CASSRGLAIKGETQYF. CDR3 coding DNA: TGTGCCAGCAGCCGAGGACTAGCAATAAAAGGAGAGACCCAGTACTTC.

This clonotype was detected many times. CDR3 nucleotides: TGCAGTGCCGCCCAGGGCAACGAGCAGTACTTC. It codes for CSAAQGNEQYF. The chain is built from TRBV20-1 and TRBJ2-7, with D maybe TRBD1 (5 bases). Germline assignment: CDR1 DFQATT and CDR2 SNEGSKA (reference sequence). V was pared by 6 bases and J by 5 bases, with 11 bases between. There are 11 residues in the CDR3.

This clonotype was detected many times. This chain joins TRBV9 and TRBJ1-6; possible D gene TRBD1, 6 bases. Germline CDR1 and CDR2: SGDLS and YYNGEE. This CDR3 region has 16 residues. Trimming stripped 4 bases from V and 7 bases from J, with 18 bases between. CDR3 coding DNA: TGTGCCAGCAGCCCGGGCGGGCAGGGGAACAATTCACCCCTCCACTTT. It translates to CASSPGGQGNNSPLHF.

This clonotype showed up many times. CDR3 loop: CASSAGQGAAPLHF. The CDR3 bases are TGTGCCAGCAGCGCCGGACAGGGGGCGGCGCCCCTCCACTTT. This chain links TRBV9 with TRBJ1-6, with 11 bases that match TRBD1. The CDR3 contains 14 residues. The V and J ends lost 3 bases and 13 bases, in that order; junction bases with no gene match: 6. Germline V gene data show CDR1 as SGDLS and CDR2 as YYNGEE.

This clonotype was counted many times. This CDR3 reads CASSERMAGPEAFF. Written as DNA, the CDR3 is TGTGCCAGCAGTGAGCGGATGGCAGGGCCCGAAGCTTTCTTT. This rearrangement joins TRBV6-1 to TRBJ1-1; TRBD1 might be the D (5 bases). Trimming pared 3 bases from V and 8 bases from J, leaving 16 bases between. Germline V lookup: CDR1 MNHNS, CDR2 SASEGT. The CDR3 is made up of 14 amino acids.

This clonotype was detected only a few times. The chain carries TRBV7-9 and TRBJ2-1; D is perhaps TRBD2 (5 bases). The V gene lost 10 bases and the J gene lost 6 bases, with 19 bases spanning the gap. There are 14 residues in the CDR3. Germline CDR1 SEHNR, CDR2 FQNEAQ (reference sequence). This CDR3 is CATGARSGSNEQFF. The CDR3 bases are TGTGCCACCGGAGCCCGCTCGGGGTCCAATGAGCAGTTCTTC.

In its sample, this clonotype was seen many times. The J gene is TRBJ2-7, the V gene TRBV12-3 or TRBV12-4, with unresolved D. V was trimmed by 4 bases and J by 2 bases, leaving 6 bases between them. The CDR3 extends over 12 amino acids. This chain's CDR3 is CASSSVTYEQYF. As DNA, the CDR3 is TGTGCCAGCAGTTCCGTGACCTACGAGCAGTACTTC.

V and J are TRBV20-1 and TRBJ2-7, with D possibly matching TRBD1 (5 bases). Germline V gene data show CDR1 as DFQATT and CDR2 as SNEGSKA (reference sequence). The CDR3 has 13 amino acids. V was pared by 0 bases and J by 5 bases, with 11 bases between. CDR3: CSARDSGRDEQYF. The CDR3 nucleotides are TGCAGTGCTAGAGATTCTGGCAGGGACGAGCAGTACTTC.

This clonotype was seen repeatedly, ten times or more. The chain uses TRBV24-1 and TRBJ2-5, with D unclear. CDR3 length: 13 amino acids. V lost 2 bases to trimming and J lost 5 bases, with 8 bases between them. Per the germline V gene, CDR1 is KGHDR and CDR2 is SFDVKD. This CDR3 is CATSDWQAETQYF. The CDR3 bases are TGTGCCACCAGTGATTGGCAGGCGGAGACCCAGTACTTC.

This clonotype appeared a few times. The CDR3 sequence: CASSEASGSGNQPQHF. The DNA for the CDR3 is TGTGCCAGCAGTGAGGCCTCAGGCAGTGGAAATCAGCCCCAGCATTTT. The chain links TRBV28 to TRBJ1-5; D is ambiguous. The CDR3 totals 16 residues. CDR1 and CDR2 from the germline V gene are MDHEN and SYDVKM. V shed 5 bases and J shed 4 bases, with 18 bases lying between them.

This chain connects TRBV6-2 or TRBV6-3 to TRBJ2-6; tentative D call: TRBD2 (5 bases). Trimming took 8 bases from V and 2 from J, leaving 19 bases between them. The CDR3 is made up of 17 amino acids. The germline V gene encodes CDR1 MNHEY and CDR2 SVGEGT. The CDR3 coding sequence is TGTGCCAGCGCCGGGCTTGTAACCGGGGCTGGGGCCAACGTCCTGACTTTC. This gives the protein CASAGLVTGAGANVLTF.

This clonotype was detected a few times. The chain employs TRBV14 and TRBJ1-1; no clear D. The V gene's germline CDR1 is SGHDN and CDR2 FVKESK. The V gene lost 1 base and the J gene lost 8 bases, with 11 bases spanning the gap. The CDR3 is 13 amino acids. CDR3 coding DNA: TGTGCCAGCAGCCAAGGGGCAACTTTAGAAGCTTTCTTT. Amino acids: CASSQGATLEAFF.

The chain links TRBV11-1 to TRBJ2-5; 11 nucleotides line up with TRBD1. This CDR3 has 14 residues. V shed 5 bases, J shed 7 bases, and the junction held 6 bases outside the gene matches. Germline V CDR1 and CDR2: SGHAT, FQDESV (reference sequence). CDR3 protein: CASSHGTGGRTQYF. The CDR3 bases are TGTGCCAGCAGCCACGGGACAGGGGGTAGGACCCAGTACTTC.

This clonotype has at least ten counts. The CDR3: CASSSRTSPRRTDEQFF. Here the CDR3 DNA reads TGTGCCAGCAGCTCCCGGACTTCCCCGCGGCGAACGGATGAGCAGTTCTTC. V is TRBV11-2 and J is TRBJ2-1; tentatively, D is TRBD2 (5 bases). The V end was cut by 4 bases, the J end by 8 bases, with 24 bases between. In germline, CDR1 is SGHAT, CDR2 FQNNGV. The CDR3 has 17 residues.

The sample holds many counts of this clonotype. CDR3 region: CASSFRDRRDEQYF. The CDR3 coding sequence is TGTGCCAGCAGCTTCCGGGACAGGCGCGACGAGCAGTACTTC. The V call is TRBV7-9, the J call TRBJ2-7; 8 nucleotides align to TRBD1. In germline, CDR1 is SEHNR, CDR2 FQNEAQ (reference sequence). There are 14 residues in the CDR3. Trimming at V came to 3 bases and at J to 5 bases, leaving 6 bases not matched to a gene.

The sample holds a few counts of this clonotype. The chain combines TRBV5-1 with TRBJ2-1; a weak D match, TRBD1 (6 bases). Germline values: CDR1 SGHRS, CDR2 YFSETQ. This CDR3 contains 13 residues. The V gene lost 5 bases and the J gene lost 4 bases, with 10 bases spanning the gap. CDR3 amino acids: CASRFTGYNEQFF. The CDR3 DNA sequence: TGCGCCAGCAGATTTACAGGGTACAATGAGCAGTTCTTC.